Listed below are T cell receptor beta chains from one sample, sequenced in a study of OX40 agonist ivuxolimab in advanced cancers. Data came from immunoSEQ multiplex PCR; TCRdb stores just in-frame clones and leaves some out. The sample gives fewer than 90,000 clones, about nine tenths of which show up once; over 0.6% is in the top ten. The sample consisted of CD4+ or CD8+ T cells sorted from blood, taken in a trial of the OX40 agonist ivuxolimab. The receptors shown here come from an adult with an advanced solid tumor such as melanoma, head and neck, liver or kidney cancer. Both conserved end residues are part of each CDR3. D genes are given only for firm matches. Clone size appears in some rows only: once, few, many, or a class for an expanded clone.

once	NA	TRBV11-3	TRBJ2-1	TGTGCCAGCAGCTTGAGACACGACCAAAACAATGAGCAGTTCTTC	CASSLRHDQNNEQFF
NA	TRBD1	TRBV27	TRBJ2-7	TGTGCCAGCAGTGGCACCGGGACAGGGGTCTACGAGCAGTACTTC	CASSGTGTGVYEQYF
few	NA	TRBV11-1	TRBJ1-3	TGTGCCAGCACCATGACACGGTCTGGAAACACCATATATTTT	CASTMTRSGNTIYF
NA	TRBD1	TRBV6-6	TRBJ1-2	TGTGCCAGCACCCGAACAGGGGGCGCGGATGGCTACACCTTC	CASTRTGGADGYTF
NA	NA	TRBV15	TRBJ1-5	TGTGCCACCAGCAGATACAGTGGTCCCCAGCATTTT	CATSRYSGPQHF
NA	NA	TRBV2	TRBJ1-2	TGTGCCAGCAGTGAAGCTCCCAGGACGCCCTATGGCTACACCTTC	CASSEAPRTPYGYTF
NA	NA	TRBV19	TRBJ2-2	TGTGCCAGTAGTAACCTGTTAGGATTGATGAGAACACCCGGGGAGCTGTTTTTT	CASSNLLGLMRTPGELFF
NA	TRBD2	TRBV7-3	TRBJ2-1	TGTGCCAGCAGCCCCCCAGGGACTAGCGGGGGTGAGCAGTTCTTC	CASSPPGTSGGEQFF
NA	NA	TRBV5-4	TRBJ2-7	TGTGCCAGCAGCTCCCAATACGTTGGGGAGCAGTACTTC	CASSSQYVGEQYF
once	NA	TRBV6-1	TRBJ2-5	TGTGCCAGCAGCGGGAGTGTGGAGACCCAGTACTTC	CASSGSVETQYF
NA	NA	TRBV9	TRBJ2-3	TGTGCCAGCAGCGTAGCGGGAAATACGCAGTATTTT	CASSVAGNTQYF
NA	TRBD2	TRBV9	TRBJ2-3	TGTGCCAGCAGCCCCCTGGCGGGAGAGGCTGATACGCAGTATTTT	CASSPLAGEADTQYF
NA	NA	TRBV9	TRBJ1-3	TGTGCCAGCAGCGTAGTAGCTAGCTCTGGAAACACCATATATTTT	CASSVVASSGNTIYF
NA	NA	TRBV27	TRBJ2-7	TGTGCCAGCAGTCTAGGACAGTCTTGGCACGAGCAGTACTTC	CASSLGQSWHEQYF
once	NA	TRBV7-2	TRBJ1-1	TGTGCCAGCAGCTTAAAGCGGAGGGGGACTGAAGCTTTCTTT	CASSLKRRGTEAFF
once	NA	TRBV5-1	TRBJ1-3	TGCGCCAGCAGCCCCCAGGGGCCGAACCCGGGAAACACCATATATTTT	CASSPQGPNPGNTIYF
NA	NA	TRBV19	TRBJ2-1	TGTGCCAGTAGTAAATCCGGGACTGGGGTGTGGAATGAGCAGTTCTTC	CASSKSGTGVWNEQFF
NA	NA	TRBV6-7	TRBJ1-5	TGTGCCAGCAGTTACTCCGGGACACCCAACCCTTATAGCAATCAGCCCCAGCATTTT	CASSYSGTPNPYSNQPQHF
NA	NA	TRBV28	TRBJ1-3	TGTGCCAGCAGGGGGGCGGGGGCTGGAAACACCATATATTTT	CASRGAGAGNTIYF
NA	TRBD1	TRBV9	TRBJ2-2	TGTGCCAGCAGCGTAGACAGGGGGGATTTAGCCGGGGAGCTGTTTTTT	CASSVDRGDLAGELFF
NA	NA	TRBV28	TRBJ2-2	TGTGCCAGCACCGCAGTGAGTGAGGGTTTAGGCACCGGGGAGCTGTTTTTT	CASTAVSEGLGTGELFF
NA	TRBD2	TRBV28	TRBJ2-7	TGTGCCAGCAGTTTGGTTGGCGGGAGGTTGTACGAGCAGTACTTC	CASSLVGGRLYEQYF
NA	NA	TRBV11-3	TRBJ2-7	TGTGCCAGCAGCTTAGAACGGACAATCAACGAGCAGTACTTC	CASSLERTINEQYF
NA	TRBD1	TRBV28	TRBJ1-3	TGTGCCAGCAGTGTAGGGGGACAGGGGCCTGGAAACACCATATATTTT	CASSVGGQGPGNTIYF
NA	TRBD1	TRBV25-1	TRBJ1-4	TGTGCCAGCAGTGACGGGACAGGGGGTCTTGGACTGTTTTTT	CASSDGTGGLGLFF
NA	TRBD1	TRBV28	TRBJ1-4	TGTGCCAGCAGTCTACGGGACAGGGGATTAGAAAAACTGTTTTTT	CASSLRDRGLEKLFF
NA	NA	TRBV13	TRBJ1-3	TGTGCCAGCAGAACAATGCAGGGCTCTGGAAACACCATATATTTT	CASRTMQGSGNTIYF
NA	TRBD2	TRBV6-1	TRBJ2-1	TGTGCCAGCAGTGAAGCGTTCCTAGCGGGTCAGGAGCAGTTCTTC	CASSEAFLAGQEQFF
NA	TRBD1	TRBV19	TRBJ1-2	TGTGCCAGTAGTATATCGGGACAGGCGAACTATGGCTACACCTTC	CASSISGQANYGYTF
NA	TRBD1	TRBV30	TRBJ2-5	TGTGCCTGGAGCGAAGCGACAGGGGTCCAAGAGACCCAGTACTTC	CAWSEATGVQETQYF
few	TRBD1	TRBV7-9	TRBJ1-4	TGTGCCAGCAGCTCTACAGGGGGGGAAGGTGAAAAACTGTTTTTT	CASSSTGGEGEKLFF
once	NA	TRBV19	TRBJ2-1	TGTGCCAGTCGAGGGAGCTATGAGCAGTTCTTC	CASRGSYEQFF
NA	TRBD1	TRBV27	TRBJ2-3	TGTGCCAGCAGTCTGGACAGGGGGTCAGATACGCAGTATTTT	CASSLDRGSDTQYF
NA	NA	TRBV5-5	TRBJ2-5	TGTGCCAGCAGCTTAGGAGAGGAGACCCAGTACTTC	CASSLGEETQYF
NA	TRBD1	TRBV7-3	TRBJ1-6	TGTGCCAGCAGCACCACAGGGGGAGATCATTCACCCCTCCACTTT	CASSTTGGDHSPLHF
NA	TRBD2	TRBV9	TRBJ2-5	TGTGCCAGCAGCGCTAGCGGGGGGGCCAGAGAGACCCAGTACTTC	CASSASGGARETQYF
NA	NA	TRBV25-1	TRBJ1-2	TGTGCCAGCTGCGGACAGTCGGAGGACTATGGCTACACCTTC	CASCGQSEDYGYTF
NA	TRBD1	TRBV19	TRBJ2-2	TGTGCCAGCAGCGGGACAGGGGAGCACGGGGAGCTGTTTTTT	CASSGTGEHGELFF
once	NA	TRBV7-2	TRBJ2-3	TGTGCCAGCAGCCTCCCCCCAACCACAGATACGCAGTATTTT	CASSLPPTTDTQYF
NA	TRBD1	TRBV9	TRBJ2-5	TGTGCCAGCAGCGTAGATTCGACAGGGGGAATAGAGACCCAGTACTTC	CASSVDSTGGIETQYF
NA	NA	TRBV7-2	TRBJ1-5	TGTGCCAGCGGCTTAGAGTCAAATGGAGGGGACGAGCCCCAGCATTTT	CASGLESNGGDEPQHF
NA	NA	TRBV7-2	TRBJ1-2	TGTGCCAGCAGCTTCCAGGGGAGGAGTTTTGGCTACACCTTC	CASSFQGRSFGYTF
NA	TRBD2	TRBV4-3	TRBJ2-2	TGCGCCAGCAGCCAAGGAGCGGGGGGGAACACCGGGGAGCTGTTTTTT	CASSQGAGGNTGELFF
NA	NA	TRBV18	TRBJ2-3	TGTGCCAGCTCACCGAAGAGCGATCGGGGGACAGATACGCAGTATTTT	CASSPKSDRGTDTQYF
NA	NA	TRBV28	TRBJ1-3	TGTGCCAGCAGTTTGTTCCAGCTAAACACCATATATTTT	CASSLFQLNTIYF
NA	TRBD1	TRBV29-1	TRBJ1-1	TGCAGCGTTACCGGGACAGGGGCTTTTGGTGCTGAAGCTTTCTTT	CSVTGTGAFGAEAFF
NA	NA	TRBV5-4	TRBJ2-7	TGTGCCAGCACCCACGGACTCTCCTACGAGCAGTACTTC	CASTHGLSYEQYF
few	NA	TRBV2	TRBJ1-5	TGTGCCAGCAGTGAAGAACCCAATCAGCCCCAGCATTTT	CASSEEPNQPQHF